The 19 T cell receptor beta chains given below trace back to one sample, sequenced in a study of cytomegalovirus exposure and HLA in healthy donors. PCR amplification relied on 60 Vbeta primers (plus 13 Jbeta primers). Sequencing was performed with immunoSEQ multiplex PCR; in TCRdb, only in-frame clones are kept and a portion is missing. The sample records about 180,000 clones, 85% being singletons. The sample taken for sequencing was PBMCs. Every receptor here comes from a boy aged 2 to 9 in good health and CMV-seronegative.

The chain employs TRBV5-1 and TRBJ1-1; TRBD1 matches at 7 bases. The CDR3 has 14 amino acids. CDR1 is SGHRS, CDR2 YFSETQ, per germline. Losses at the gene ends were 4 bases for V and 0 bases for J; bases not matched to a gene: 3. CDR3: CASSPGTVNTEAFF. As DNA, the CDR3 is TGCGCCAGCAGCCCCGGGACAGTGAACACTGAAGCTTTCTTT.

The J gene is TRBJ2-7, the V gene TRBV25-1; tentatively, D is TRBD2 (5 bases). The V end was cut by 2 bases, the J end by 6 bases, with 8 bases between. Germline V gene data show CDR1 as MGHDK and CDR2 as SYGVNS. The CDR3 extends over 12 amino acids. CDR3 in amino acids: CASSETGSEQYF. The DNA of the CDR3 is TGTGCCAGCAGTGAAACGGGGTCCGAGCAGTACTTC.

CDR3 in amino acids: CSVEERYYNEQFF. CDR3 nucleotides: TGCAGCGTTGAAGAGAGATACTACAATGAGCAGTTCTTC. V usage is TRBV29-1 and J usage is TRBJ2-1; D gene ambiguous. Trimming shortened V by 0 bases and J by 3 bases, and 6 bases separated the two germline ends. CDR3 size: 13 residues. Germline V gene sequence: CDR1 SQVTM, CDR2 ANQGSEA.

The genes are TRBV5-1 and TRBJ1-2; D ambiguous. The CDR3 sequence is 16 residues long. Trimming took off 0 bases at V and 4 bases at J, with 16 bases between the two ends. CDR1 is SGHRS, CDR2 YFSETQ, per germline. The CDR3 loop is CASSLVQRAGLYGYTF. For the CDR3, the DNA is TGCGCCAGCAGCTTGGTTCAAAGGGCAGGACTCTATGGCTACACCTTC.

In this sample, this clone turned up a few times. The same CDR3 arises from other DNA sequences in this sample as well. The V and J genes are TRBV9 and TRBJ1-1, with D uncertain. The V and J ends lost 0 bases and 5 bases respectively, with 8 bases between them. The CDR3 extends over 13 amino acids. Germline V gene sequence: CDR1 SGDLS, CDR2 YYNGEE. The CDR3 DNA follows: TGTGCCAGCAGCGTAGGAGGGAGTACTGAAGCTTTCTTT. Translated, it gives CASSVGGSTEAFF.

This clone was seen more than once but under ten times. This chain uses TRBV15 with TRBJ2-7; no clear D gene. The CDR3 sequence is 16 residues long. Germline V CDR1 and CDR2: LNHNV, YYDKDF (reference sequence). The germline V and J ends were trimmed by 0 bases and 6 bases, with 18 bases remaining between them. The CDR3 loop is CATSRDPLVGATEQYV. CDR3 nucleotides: TGTGCCACCAGCAGAGACCCTCTCGTCGGAGCAACCGAGCAGTACGTC.

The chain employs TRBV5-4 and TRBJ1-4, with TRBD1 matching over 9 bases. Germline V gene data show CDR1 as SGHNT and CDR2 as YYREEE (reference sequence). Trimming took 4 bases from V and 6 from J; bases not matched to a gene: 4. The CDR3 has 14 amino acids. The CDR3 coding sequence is TGTGCCAGCAGCGGGACAGGGAGGGATGAAAAACTGTTTTTT. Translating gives CASSGTGRDEKLFF.

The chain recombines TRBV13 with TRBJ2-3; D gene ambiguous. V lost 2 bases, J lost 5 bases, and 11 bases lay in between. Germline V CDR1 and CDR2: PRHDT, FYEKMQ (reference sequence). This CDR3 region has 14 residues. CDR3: CASSLSRNEDTQYF. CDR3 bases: TGTGCCAGCAGCTTAAGCAGGAATGAAGATACGCAGTATTTT.

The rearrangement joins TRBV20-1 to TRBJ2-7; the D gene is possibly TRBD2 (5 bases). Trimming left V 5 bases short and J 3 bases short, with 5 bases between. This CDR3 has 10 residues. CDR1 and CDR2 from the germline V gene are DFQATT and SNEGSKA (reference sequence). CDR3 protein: CSARDYEQYF. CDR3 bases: TGCAGTGCTCGGGACTACGAGCAGTACTTC.

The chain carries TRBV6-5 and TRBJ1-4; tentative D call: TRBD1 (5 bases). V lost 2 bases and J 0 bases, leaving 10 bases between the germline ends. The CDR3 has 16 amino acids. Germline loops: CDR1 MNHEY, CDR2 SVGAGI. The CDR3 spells CASSYRAGTTNEKLFF. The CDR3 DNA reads TGTGCCAGCAGTTACAGGGCAGGGACAACTAATGAAAAACTGTTTTTT.

CDR3 in DNA: TGTGCCACCAGCCGCGTCGGGGGGGGTGTCGCTGAAGCTTTCTTT. Encoded protein: CATSRVGGGVAEAFF. The chain joins TRBV15 to TRBJ1-1, with D tentatively TRBD1 (5 bases). The CDR3 totals 15 residues. V was trimmed by 5 bases and J by 6 bases, leaving 19 bases between them. Germline CDR1 and CDR2: LNHNV and YYDKDF (reference sequence).

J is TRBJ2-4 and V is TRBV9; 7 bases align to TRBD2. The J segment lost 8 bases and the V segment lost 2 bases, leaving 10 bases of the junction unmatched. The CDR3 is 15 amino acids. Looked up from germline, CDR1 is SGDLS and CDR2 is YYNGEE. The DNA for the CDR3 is TGTGCCAGCAGCGTGGATGGGAATGGGGGGGACATTCAGTACTTC. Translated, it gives CASSVDGNGGDIQYF.

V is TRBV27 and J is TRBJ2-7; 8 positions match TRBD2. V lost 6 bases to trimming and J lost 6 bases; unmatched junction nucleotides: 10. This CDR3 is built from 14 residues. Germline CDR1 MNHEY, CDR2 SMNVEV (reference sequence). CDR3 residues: CASRSRAGVAEQYF. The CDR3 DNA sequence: TGTGCCAGCAGATCTCGAGCGGGAGTTGCCGAGCAGTACTTC.

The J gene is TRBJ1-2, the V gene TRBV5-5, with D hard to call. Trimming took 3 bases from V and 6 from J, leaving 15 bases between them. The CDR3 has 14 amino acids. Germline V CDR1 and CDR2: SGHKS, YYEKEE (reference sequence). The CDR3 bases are TGTGCCAGCAGCTCCTCCCCTAACGAGAATGGCTACACCTTC. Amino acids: CASSSSPNENGYTF.

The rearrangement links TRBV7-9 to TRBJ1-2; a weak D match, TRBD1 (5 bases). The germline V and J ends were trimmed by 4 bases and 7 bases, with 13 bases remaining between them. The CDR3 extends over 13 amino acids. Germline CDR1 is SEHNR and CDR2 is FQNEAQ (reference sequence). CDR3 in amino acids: CASSSFREGGYTF. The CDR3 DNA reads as TGTGCCAGCAGCTCCTTCAGGGAGGGTGGCTACACCTTC.

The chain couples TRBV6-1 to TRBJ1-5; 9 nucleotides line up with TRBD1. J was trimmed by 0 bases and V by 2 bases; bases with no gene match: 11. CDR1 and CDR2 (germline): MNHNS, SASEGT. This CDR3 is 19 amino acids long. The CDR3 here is CASSERYRGLRSSNQPQHF. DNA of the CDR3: TGTGCCAGCAGTGAAAGATACAGGGGGCTACGTTCTAGCAATCAGCCCCAGCATTTT.

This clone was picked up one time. This CDR3 reads CASSLIVNQGGEQFF. The CDR3 DNA is TGTGCCAGCAGCTTAATCGTAAACCAGGGAGGAGAGCAGTTCTTC. The rearrangement links TRBV7-2 to TRBJ2-1, with D possibly TRBD2 on 6 matching bases. Germline-derived CDR1 and CDR2 are SGHTA and FQGNSA. The CDR3 is made up of 15 amino acids. The V and J ends lost 2 bases and 10 bases respectively, with 18 bases between them.

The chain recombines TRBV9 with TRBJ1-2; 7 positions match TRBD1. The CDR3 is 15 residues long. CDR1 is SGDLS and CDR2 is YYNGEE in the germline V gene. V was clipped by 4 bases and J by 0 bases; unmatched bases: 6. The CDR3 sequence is CASSPRTGPNYGYTF. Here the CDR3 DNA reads TGTGCCAGCAGCCCGCGGACAGGCCCTAACTATGGCTACACCTTC.

CDR3 sequence: CASSPGWRDRDQPQHF. CDR3 DNA: TGTGCCAGTAGTCCCGGTTGGCGGGACAGAGATCAGCCCCAGCATTTT. The chain employs TRBV19 and TRBJ1-5; 7 nucleotides match TRBD1. In germline, CDR1 is LNHDA, CDR2 SQIVND (reference sequence). The CDR3 is 16 amino acids. V was pared by 5 bases and J by 5 bases, with 12 bases of the junction left unmatched.